This is a list of T cell receptor beta chains from one sample in a study of blood T cells in healthy people across ages. TCRdb redid the calling of the 5' RACE reads with MiXCR, one entry per CDR3 protein. The sample lists about 570,000 distinct CDR3 sequences; roughly 28% were seen once. Sequencing used blood. The receptors here all came from a woman in her 70s in good health. The CDR3 runs from the conserved cysteine through the conserved F or W. A D gene is named only where the DNA matches it firmly. Only part of the rows carry a size: once, few, many, or a class if the clone is expanded.

v_gene	j_gene	d_gene	abundance	CDR3nt	CDR3aa
TRBV2	TRBJ1-4	.	.	TGTGCCAGCAGTGTTGATGGGACGGCATCTAAACTGTTTTTT	CASSVDGTASKLFF
TRBV7-9	TRBJ1-1	.	.	TGTGCCAGCAGCCCGCAGGCAGACTGGGCGAACACTGAAGCTTTCTTT	CASSPQADWANTEAFF
TRBV7-3	TRBJ2-1	.	.	TGTGCCGGCAGCTTAGGGACAGCGGGGAGCAATGAGCAGTTCTTC	CAGSLGTAGSNEQFF
TRBV7-2	TRBJ1-1	.	many	TGTGCCAGCAGCCTAACAATGAACACTGAAGCTTTCTTT	CASSLTMNTEAFF
TRBV20-1	TRBJ2-3	.	.	TGCAGTGCTAGAGTGGCGGGGGCGACAGATACGCAGTATTTT	CSARVAGATDTQYF
TRBV7-9	TRBJ1-3	.	.	TGTGCCAGCAGCTTATACCGGAGCTCTGGAAACACCATATATTTT	CASSLYRSSGNTIYF
TRBV29-1	TRBJ1-1	.	.	TGCAGCGTATTTATGAACACTGAAGCTTTCTTT	CSVFMNTEAFF
TRBV29-1	TRBJ2-5	.	few	TGCAGCGTTGACAGGAAACAAGAGACCCAGTACTTC	CSVDRKQETQYF
TRBV4-3	TRBJ2-3	.	.	TGCGCCAGCAGCCGGTGGGCTCCGGGAGATACGCAGTATTTT	CASSRWAPGDTQYF
TRBV2	TRBJ1-4	.	.	TGTGTCAGCAGCGGAGAGGAAAAACTGTTTTTT	CVSSGEEKLFF
TRBV6-5	TRBJ1-1	.	.	TGTGCCAGCAGTTACGAGAGGGGGAACACTGAAGCTTTCTTT	CASSYERGNTEAFF
TRBV4-3	TRBJ2-2	.	once	TGCGCCAGCAGCCAAGAGACACCTAAGAACACCGGGGAGCTGTTTTTT	CASSQETPKNTGELFF
TRBV7-3	TRBJ2-5	TRBD2	.	TGTGCCAGCAGCTTAAGAGCGGGGGAGCCAGAGACCCAGTACTTC	CASSLRAGEPETQYF
TRBV7-2	TRBJ2-7	.	few	TGTGCCAGCAGCTCGCGGACAGACTACGAGCAGTACTTC	CASSSRTDYEQYF
TRBV7-2	TRBJ1-1	.	.	TGTGCCAGCAGCCCAATACAGGGATTAGCTTTCTTT	CASSPIQGLAFF
TRBV23-1	TRBJ1-2	TRBD1	.	TGCGCCAGCAGTCGATTGGGCACAGGGGGAAAGTATGGCTACACCTTC	CASSRLGTGGKYGYTF
TRBV29-1	TRBJ2-3	.	.	TGCAGCGTTGGCGGTCGGCTGAGCACAGATACGCAGTATTTT	CSVGGRLSTDTQYF
TRBV9	TRBJ1-4	TRBD1	few	TGTGCCAGCAGCCCGGGACAGTATAATGAAAAACTGTTTTTT	CASSPGQYNEKLFF
TRBV6-2/TRBV6-3	TRBJ2-2	.	.	TGTGCCAGCTTACTCCCAGGGGTAAAGTTTTTT	CASLLPGVKFF
TRBV7-9	TRBJ2-7	TRBD1	.	TGTGCCAGCAGCAGCCGGACAGGGGAAGATGACGAGCAGTACTTC	CASSSRTGEDDEQYF
TRBV3-1	TRBJ2-1	TRBD2	.	TGTGCCAGCAGCCCCATCTCCGGGACTAGCGGGCCTGAGCAGTTCTTC	CASSPISGTSGPEQFF
TRBV6-1	TRBJ2-2	TRBD1	.	TGTGCCGGGGACAGGGACCTCGCCGGGGAGCTGTTTTTT	CAGDRDLAGELFF
TRBV7-2	TRBJ2-5	.	few	TGTGCCAGCAGCTTAGCCGCGCCGGCGGCCCAGTACTTC	CASSLAAPAAQYF
TRBV20-1	TRBJ2-3	TRBD2	few	TGCAGTGCTAGCTTAGCGGGGGGCCCGTTTAGGTATTTT	CSASLAGGPFRYF
TRBV20-1	TRBJ2-7	.	.	TGCAGTGCTAAGCCCTACCAAGAAGACTACGAGCAGTACTTC	CSAKPYQEDYEQYF
TRBV15	TRBJ1-4	TRBD1	.	TGTGCCACCAGCACCGACAGGGCAACTAATGAAAAACTGTTTTTT	CATSTDRATNEKLFF
TRBV9	TRBJ2-5	TRBD1	.	TGTGCCAGCAGCGCGTCGGGCAGGACAGGGTGGGAGACCCAGTACTTC	CASSASGRTGWETQYF
TRBV6-2/TRBV6-3	TRBJ2-1	.	.	TGTGCCAGCAGTTACTACCGACAGGCACATGAGCAGTTCTTC	CASSYYRQAHEQFF
TRBV29-1	TRBJ2-5	TRBD1	.	TGCAGCGTTATGACAGGGTGGGAGACCCAGTACTTC	CSVMTGWETQYF
TRBV9	TRBJ1-2	.	.	TGTGCCAGCAGCGTAGCTAACTATGGCTACACCTTC	CASSVANYGYTF
TRBV29-1	TRBJ1-2	.	few	TGCAGCGTTCGTCGCGGGAATGGCTACACCTTC	CSVRRGNGYTF
TRBV9	TRBJ1-2	.	.	TGTGCCAGCAGCGTAGGAGGGAATACTAACTATGGCTACACCTTC	CASSVGGNTNYGYTF
TRBV15	TRBJ2-5	TRBD1	few	TGTGCCACCGATTCCGGGACAGGCCTGACCCAGTACTTC	CATDSGTGLTQYF
TRBV4-3	TRBJ2-1	.	few	TGCGCCAGCAGCCAAGAACAGGACATTAGCGATGAGCAGTTCTTC	CASSQEQDISDEQFF
TRBV27	TRBJ2-5	TRBD1	.	TGTGCCAGCATACAGACAGGGCTGGCTGGGACCCAGTACTTC	CASIQTGLAGTQYF